This TCR beta chain is drawn from a study of blood T cell repertoires in COVID-19 (TCRdb year 2020). For the study in its entirety: The collaborator samples originated in the United States, Italy and Spain and spanned the acute and convalescent phases of COVID-19. The repertoires were made available in a free public database intended to serve as a resource for research on the immune response to SARS-CoV-2. Samples were obtained from the ongoing ImmuneRACE study (first 160 participants) and from some 1,200 subjects provided by 6 global collaborators. HLA class I and class II types, where available, came from metadata supplied by the sample provider rather than from assay-based typing. The prospective study material was composed of cDNA or gDNA derived from T cells, B-cell-depleted T cells, or PBMCs. Subjects who had been exposed to COVID-19, were actively infected with it, or had recovered from it provided the deeply sampled blood TCRbeta repertoires that made up the dataset. Nearly every sample came with metadata listing a de-identified subject ID, COVID-19 status, age in years and sex.

The CDR3 has 13 amino acids, counting the end cysteine and phenylalanine. Just the 39-base CDR3 DNA is kept, in frame starting at base 1. From V the trimming removes 6 bases and from J it removes 6 bases, while the gene matches leave 6 bases of the junction unaccounted for. According to the germline V gene, CDR1 reads KGHDR and CDR2 reads SFDVKD. Findings and caveats that apply to the study as a whole: The amount of clinical and demographic metadata varied by source and participant and was provided uncurated.

In Seattle, one collaborating source enrolled patients while the infection was active and tracked those patients longitudinally over the course of disease. The collaborating institutions used their own protocols to collect whole blood in K2EDTA tubes. For TCRbeta analysis, collaborators shipped samples in one of three forms: frozen whole blood, isolated PBMCs, or DNA extracted from either of those sample types. The immunoSEQ Assay, a bias-controlled multiplex PCR, was used to amplify TCRbeta CDR3 regions from genomic DNA. Per the original workflow: Nucleated cell counts per sample were estimated from amplification of reference gene primers within the assay. To quantify the absolute abundance of each unique TCRbeta CDR3 rearrangement, sequence reads were collapsed and filtered. Productive Simpson clonality was computed per sample as the square root of Simpson's diversity index over productive rearrangements. TCRdb took this table from immuneACCESS and kept in-frame rearrangements with V and J called. Such tables lack part of the clones; where checked against another copy, unresolved V genes explain under half of the gap, and the rest is unexplained. Clone size and V and J calls were adopted from that table, with D and trimming inferred from the DNA. The sample data list around 50,000 clones, and over 90% of these were observed just once. Less than 1.2% of the sample rests with the top ten.

The table lists this clone with a count of one. No antigen is known for it. Base qualities are not provided; no much larger clone lies one nucleotide away. Specimen: peripheral blood. The chain couples TRBV24-1 to TRBJ1-2; TRBD1 matches 7 bases in the middle. The clonotype was recovered from a man in his fifties or sixties with COVID-19, enrolled during active disease. The CDR3 loop reads CATSRRQGDGYTF. The bases are TGTGCCACCAGTAGGCGACAGGGAGATGGCTACACCTTC.